Each of the 25 T cell receptor beta chains below was sequenced from the same sample in a study of blood T cell repertoires in COVID-19. Clones were sequenced by immunoSEQ multiplex PCR, and TCRdb holds only the in-frame ones, with some missing. The table records hundreds of thousands of clones, approximately 86% of them present only once. The specimen sequenced was peripheral blood. Receptors originate from a woman aged 70-85 years with COVID-19, enrolled during active disease.

The chain links TRBV24-1 to TRBJ1-2, with 10 bases lining up with TRBD1. V lost 3 bases and J lost 2; bases outside the gene matches: 2. Germline V gene lookup returns CDR1 KGHDR and CDR2 SFDVKD. There are 15 residues in the CDR3. The CDR3 region is CATSDRTGGNYGYTF. CDR3 in DNA: TGTGCCACCAGTGATCGGACAGGGGGAAACTATGGCTACACCTTC.

The rearrangement uses TRBV11-3 and TRBJ2-1, with D hard to call. V lost 4 bases and J 4 bases, leaving 11 bases between the germline ends. Germline CDR1 SGHNT, CDR2 YENEEA. This CDR3 has 14 amino acids. The chain's CDR3 is CASSYAGSYNEQFF. The DNA of the CDR3 is TGTGCCAGCAGCTACGCAGGCTCATACAATGAGCAGTTCTTC.

This chain links TRBV10-3 with TRBJ1-1; D perhaps matches TRBD1 (6 bases). Germline V lookup: CDR1 ENHRY, CDR2 SYGVKD. The length of the CDR3 is 18 residues. Trimming removed 11 bases at V and 8 bases at J, with 36 bases between. The CDR3 DNA sequence: TGTGCCTCCGAACGGCAACAGGGTAACCCTACGTCAATGGGGGAAGCTTTCTTT. As protein: CASERQQGNPTSMGEAFF.

This clone was observed a single time. The chain carries TRBV6-5 and TRBJ1-1, with 7 bases aligning to TRBD1. The V segment lost 6 bases and the J segment 4 bases; nucleotides outside the gene matches: 8. CDR3 length equals 14 residues. CDR1 and CDR2 (germline): MNHEY, SVGAGI. In nucleotides, the CDR3 is TGTGCCAGCAGACAGGGGACCCCGGGCACTGAAGCTTTCTTT. As protein: CASRQGTPGTEAFF.

This rearrangement joins TRBV28 to TRBJ1-1; 12 bases are a match to TRBD1. The germline CDR1 and CDR2 sequences are MDHEN and SYDVKM. J lost 3 bases, V lost 5 bases, and 7 bases had no gene match. The CDR3 has 16 residues. The CDR3 here is CASSPTRDRGHTEAFF. The CDR3 DNA reads as TGTGCCAGCAGTCCAACCCGGGACAGGGGGCACACTGAAGCTTTCTTT.

The rearrangement uses TRBV7-3 and TRBJ1-1; 9 nucleotides line up with TRBD1. CDR3 length: 13 residues. With 6 bases clipped from V and 10 bases from J, the junction kept 9 bases outside the gene matches. Germline V lookup: CDR1 SGHTA, CDR2 FQGTGA. CDR3 in DNA: TGTGCCAGCAGTTCCACAGGGGGCAGGGTAGCTTTCTTT. Translation: CASSSTGGRVAFF.

The chain is built from TRBV24-1 and TRBJ2-3; D possibly corresponds to TRBD2 (6 bases). The CDR3 spans 17 residues. Between the trimmed V and J ends, which lost 1 base and 0 bases, there was a span of 13 bases. Germline CDR1 reads KGHDR; CDR2 reads SFDVKD. The CDR3 nucleotides read TGTGCCACCAGTGATTTAGGGACTTCAGATAGCACAGATACGCAGTATTTT. Translated, it gives CATSDLGTSDSTDTQYF.

The V call is TRBV24-1, the J call TRBJ1-2; weak D call: TRBD1 (6 bases). The V and J ends lost 2 bases and 6 bases respectively, with 15 bases between them. This CDR3 contains 15 residues. Germline lookup yields CDR1 KGHDR and CDR2 SFDVKD. The CDR3 protein is CATSDSRYRVDGYTF. The CDR3 DNA reads as TGTGCCACCAGTGATTCACGGTACAGGGTGGATGGCTACACCTTC.

This rearrangement joins TRBV6-2 or TRBV6-3 to TRBJ1-6, with no clear D. Looked up from germline, CDR1 is MNHEY and CDR2 is SVGEGT. The V gene lost 5 bases and the J gene lost 2 bases, with 7 bases spanning the gap. The CDR3 is made up of 14 amino acids. CDR3 in amino acids: CASSPAAYNSPLHF. The CDR3 nucleotides are TGTGCCAGCAGTCCGGCGGCCTATAATTCACCCCTCCACTTT.

The rearrangement links TRBV6-1 to TRBJ2-3; 12 bases are shared with TRBD2. CDR3 size: 17 residues. Germline V gene data show CDR1 as MNHNS and CDR2 as SASEGT. V dropped 4 bases and J dropped 0; count of bases not matched to a gene: 5. CDR3 region: CASSAWTSGDSTDTQYF. The CDR3 nucleotides are TGTGCCAGCAGTGCCTGGACTAGCGGGGACAGCACAGATACGCAGTATTTT.

The chain has TRBV24-1 and TRBJ2-3, with 7 positions matching TRBD1. The V gene's germline CDR1 is KGHDR and CDR2 SFDVKD. This CDR3 comprises 16 residues. Trimming cost V 4 bases and J 2 bases; bases outside gene matches: 8. The CDR3 region is CATSDPGQINTDTQYF. In nucleotides, the CDR3 is TGTGCCACCAGTGACCCGGGACAGATCAACACAGATACGCAGTATTTT.

V usage is TRBV11-2 and J usage is TRBJ2-7; TRBD1 might be the D (5 bases). CDR3 length: 12 amino acids. The germline gives CDR1 SGHAT, CDR2 FQNNGV. V lost 7 bases, J lost 5 bases, and 12 bases lay in between. The CDR3 protein is CASNVRVNEQYF. The CDR3, as DNA: TGTGCCAGCAACGTCAGGGTTAACGAGCAGTACTTC.

The chain recombines TRBV5-6 with TRBJ1-1; 8 nucleotides match TRBD1. CDR3 length equals 14 residues. Losses at the gene ends were 3 bases for V and 7 bases for J; bases not matched to a gene: 8. CDR1 is SGHDT, CDR2 YYEEEE, per germline. CDR3 loop: CASSYSTGEGEAFF. CDR3 in DNA: TGTGCCAGCAGCTACTCGACAGGGGAGGGTGAAGCTTTCTTT.

The chain has TRBV5-4 and TRBJ2-2; a possible D gene is TRBD2 (6 bases). Per the germline V gene, CDR1 is SGHNT and CDR2 is YYREEE (reference sequence). The germline V and J ends were trimmed by 4 bases and 2 bases, with 18 bases remaining between them. CDR3 size: 17 residues. The CDR3 here is CASSPPGGTDNTGELFF. In DNA, the CDR3 is TGTGCCAGCAGCCCACCAGGCGGGACGGATAACACCGGGGAGCTGTTTTTT.

J is TRBJ1-6 and V is TRBV28, with D unclear. The CDR3 is 15 amino acids. V was cut by 6 bases and J by 1 base, with 10 bases left in between. The germline V gene has CDR1 MDHEN and CDR2 SYDVKM. CDR3 amino acids: CASRNMPSYNSPLHF. The CDR3 nucleotides read TGTGCCAGCAGGAACATGCCGTCCTATAATTCACCCCTCCACTTT.

The table lists this clone with a count of one. This chain connects TRBV6-5 to TRBJ1-1, with 7 bases aligning to TRBD1. The CDR3 spans 14 residues. Germline V CDR1 and CDR2: MNHEY, SVGAGI. V dropped 7 bases and J dropped 5; count of bases not matched to a gene: 10. The CDR3, as DNA: TGTGCCAGCACTAAGGGGGCAGGAGGGACTGAAGCTTTCTTT. Protein sequence: CASTKGAGGTEAFF.

This rearrangement joins TRBV27 to TRBJ2-2, with a weak D call TRBD2 (6 bases). CDR3 length: 14 amino acids. Trimming pared 3 bases from V and 4 bases from J, leaving 9 bases between. Germline CDR1 is MNHEY and CDR2 is SMNVEV (reference sequence). The CDR3 sequence is CASSFGGFTGELFF. The CDR3 coding sequence is TGTGCCAGCAGTTTTGGAGGGTTCACCGGGGAGCTGTTTTTT.

The chain combines TRBV27 with TRBJ1-1; 7 bases align to TRBD1. The CDR3 is 18 amino acids. Per germline, CDR1 MNHEY and CDR2 SMNVEV (reference sequence). The V and J ends lost 4 bases and 10 bases, in that order; junction bases with no gene match: 24. CDR3 loop: CASSSRVPRDSDPFGAFF. CDR3 nucleotides: TGTGCCAGCAGTTCCCGGGTCCCCCGGGACAGCGACCCTTTTGGAGCTTTCTTT.

The rearrangement links TRBV4-3 to TRBJ1-2; D is ambiguous. In germline, CDR1 is LGHNA, CDR2 YSLEER. The CDR3 spans 14 residues. V was clipped by 1 base and J by 1 base, with 7 bases between them. CDR3 residues: CASSQGGLNYGYTF. In DNA, the CDR3 is TGCGCCAGCAGCCAAGGTGGCCTTAACTATGGCTACACCTTC.

This chain connects TRBV5-4 to TRBJ2-1; D is perhaps TRBD2 (6 bases). The V end was cut by 3 bases, the J end by 2 bases, with 15 bases between. The germline V gene encodes CDR1 SGHNT and CDR2 YYREEE (reference sequence). The CDR3 contains 16 residues. In nucleotides, the CDR3 is TGTGCCAGCAGCTCCCAGGGAGGTAGCCCCTACAATGAGCAGTTCTTC. Its protein product is CASSSQGGSPYNEQFF.

The rearrangement joins TRBV29-1 to TRBJ2-1, with 10 bases identical to TRBD2. The length of the CDR3 is 16 residues. Germline loops: CDR1 SQVTM, CDR2 ANQGSEA. V gave up 6 bases and J gave up 0 bases; unmatched junction bases: 8. For the CDR3, the DNA is TGCAGCGTGGGGCTAGCGGGGGCCGTCTCCTACAATGAGCAGTTCTTC. It encodes CSVGLAGAVSYNEQFF.

The genes are TRBV7-9 and TRBJ1-1; D may be TRBD1 (5 bases). CDR3 length equals 14 residues. Germline V gene sequence: CDR1 SEHNR, CDR2 FQNEAQ (reference sequence). With 3 bases removed from V and 3 bases from J, the gap between germline ends came to 11 bases. The CDR3 sequence: CASSFVGGDTEAFF. Written as DNA, the CDR3 is TGTGCCAGCAGCTTCGTGGGGGGGGACACTGAAGCTTTCTTT.

V is TRBV30 and J is TRBJ2-7, with D maybe TRBD2 (6 bases). Germline CDR1 GTSNPN, CDR2 SVGIG (reference sequence). Trimming left V 4 bases short and J 6 bases short, with 16 bases between. The CDR3 extends over 13 amino acids. The CDR3 region has the DNA TGTGCCTGGAAGGTGGGGGGTGGTTCCGAGCAGTACTTC. Translating gives CAWKVGGGSEQYF.

This chain links TRBV27 with TRBJ1-5; the D gene is possibly TRBD1 (5 bases). Looked up from germline, CDR1 is MNHEY and CDR2 is SMNVEV (reference sequence). Trimming pared 7 bases from V and 3 bases from J, leaving 19 bases between. The CDR3 sequence is 16 residues long. In nucleotides, the CDR3 is TGTGCCAGCACCCCCGCCAGTAGGGGTGCCAATCAGCCCCAGCATTTT. Translating it yields CASTPASRGANQPQHF.

The rearrangement uses TRBV29-1 and TRBJ1-1, with D unclear. V lost 7 bases and J lost 5, with 14 bases in between. CDR1 SQVTM and CDR2 ANQGSEA come from the germline V gene. CDR3 size: 12 residues. CDR3 coding DNA: TGCAGCGCAACTAGTCAAAGAACTGAAGCTTTCTTT. It translates to CSATSQRTEAFF.